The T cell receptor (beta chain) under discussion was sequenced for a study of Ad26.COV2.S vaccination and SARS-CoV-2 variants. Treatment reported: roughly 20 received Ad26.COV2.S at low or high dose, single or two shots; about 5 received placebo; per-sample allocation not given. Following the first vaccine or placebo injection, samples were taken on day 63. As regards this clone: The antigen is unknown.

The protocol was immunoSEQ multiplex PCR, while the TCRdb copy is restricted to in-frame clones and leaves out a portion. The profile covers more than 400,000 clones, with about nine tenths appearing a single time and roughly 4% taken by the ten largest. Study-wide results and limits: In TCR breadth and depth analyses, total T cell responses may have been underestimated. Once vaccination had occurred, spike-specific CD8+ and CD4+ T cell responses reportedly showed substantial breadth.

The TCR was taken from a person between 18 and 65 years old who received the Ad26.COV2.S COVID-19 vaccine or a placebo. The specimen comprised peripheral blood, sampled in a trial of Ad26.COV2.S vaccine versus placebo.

In DNA, the CDR3 is TGTGCCAGCAGCCAAGGGGTCGGGGGCTCCTACAATGAGCAGTTCTTC. This sequence encodes CASSQGVGGSYNEQFF. This chain connects TRBV5-6 to TRBJ2-1, with D tentatively TRBD2 (6 bases). The CDR3 is 16 amino acids. Germline V gene lookup returns CDR1 SGHDT and CDR2 YYEEEE. V was pared by 4 bases and J by 0 bases, with 14 bases between. Together with reference TRBV5-6 and TRBJ2-1, the CDR3 gives the full variable domain: DAGVTQSPTHLIKTRGQQVTLRCSPKSGHDTVSWYQQALGQGPQFIFQYYEEEERQRGNFPDRFSGHQFPNYSSELNVNALLLGDSALYLCASSQGVGGSYNEQFFGPGTRLTVL.